The 24 T cell receptor beta chains presented below share a single source sample, sequenced in a study of T cell changes during pregnancy in multiple sclerosis. The table came from immunoSEQ multiplex PCR; TCRdb's copy has only in-frame clones and leaves some out. The table records approximately 130,000 clones, about 94% of them present only once. Sequences were derived from peripheral blood, sampled before pregnancy. All receptors come from a female donor with multiple sclerosis, enrolled in a pregnancy study.

This clone appeared a single time. The rearrangement joins TRBV6-1 to TRBJ2-1; D ambiguous. The CDR3 has 15 residues. V lost 1 base and J 4 bases, leaving 11 bases between the germline ends. CDR1 is MNHNS and CDR2 is SASEGT in the germline V gene. The CDR3 loop reads CASSEVSNAYNEQFF. The CDR3 nucleotides are TGTGCCAGCAGTGAAGTGAGTAACGCTTACAATGAGCAGTTCTTC.

This chain joins TRBV2 and TRBJ2-2; D perhaps matches TRBD1 (5 bases). The V gene's germline CDR1 is SNHLY and CDR2 FYNNEI. Trimming took 7 bases from V and 1 from J, leaving 16 bases between them. The CDR3 loop spans 16 amino acids. The CDR3 sequence: CASTQPKGMNTGELFF. CDR3 sequence (DNA): TGTGCCAGCACCCAGCCTAAGGGGATGAACACCGGGGAGCTGTTTTTT.

V gene TRBV5-1 combines with J gene TRBJ1-3; 12 bases line up with TRBD1. The trim removed 4 bases at V and 0 bases at J, leaving 2 bases unmatched. This CDR3 region has 16 residues. The V gene's germline CDR1 is SGHRS and CDR2 YFSETQ. The CDR3 DNA sequence: TGCGCCAGCAGCGGGACAGGGGGCAACTCTGGAAACACCATATATTTT. It is translated as CASSGTGGNSGNTIYF.

This clone was seen once. The chain joins TRBV7-9 to TRBJ2-3; weak D call: TRBD1 (6 bases). CDR3 length: 13 amino acids. With 9 bases removed from V and 3 bases from J, the gap between germline ends came to 13 bases. CDR1 is SEHNR, CDR2 FQNEAQ, per germline (reference sequence). CDR3 sequence reads: CASPQGQTDTQYF. CDR3 nucleotides: TGTGCCAGTCCACAGGGTCAGACAGATACGCAGTATTTT.

This clone has ten or more counts. CDR3 loop: CASSISGGRNYGYTF. The DNA of the CDR3 is TGTGCCAGTAGTATATCAGGGGGCAGGAACTATGGCTACACCTTC. The chain uses TRBV19 and TRBJ1-2, with 8 bases aligning to TRBD1. Germline V gene data show CDR1 as LNHDA and CDR2 as SQIVND (reference sequence). There are 15 residues in the CDR3. Losses at the gene ends were 2 bases for V and 2 bases for J; bases not matched to a gene: 4. Using reference TRBV19 and TRBJ1-2 for the parts outside the CDR3, the full variable domain is DGGITQSPKYLFRKEGQNVTLSCEQNLNHDAMYWYRQDPGQGLRLIYYSQIVNDFQKGDIAEGYSVSREKKESFPLTVTSAQKNPTAFYLCASSISGGRNYGYTFGSGTRLTVV.

This rearrangement joins TRBV4-2 to TRBJ1-5; D is uncertain. The V gene lost 1 base and the J gene lost 3 bases, with 13 bases spanning the gap. Germline CDR1 and CDR2: LGHNA and YNFKEQ. The CDR3 has 16 residues. DNA of the CDR3: TGTGCCAGCAGCCAAGTGGGCCGGGAACCCAATCAGCCCCAGCATTTT. Protein product: CASSQVGREPNQPQHF.

This clone was observed a single time. The chain has TRBV29-1 and TRBJ1-2, with 8 bases lining up with TRBD1. The germline V gene has CDR1 SQVTM and CDR2 ANQGSEA. CDR3 length equals 13 residues. The V gene end was trimmed by 6 bases and the J gene end by 4 bases; junction bases not matched to a gene: 7. CDR3 bases: TGCAGCGTACAGGGGGGAGAGGGCTATGGCTACACCTTC. Its translation: CSVQGGEGYGYTF. The variable domain in full, with the rest retrieved from reference TRBV29-1 and TRBJ1-2, is SAVISQKPSRDICQRGTSLTIQCQVDSQVTMMFWYRQQPGQSLTLIATANQGSEATYESGFVIDKFPISRPNLTFSTLTVSNMSPEDSSIYLCSVQGGEGYGYTFGSGTRLTVV.

CDR3 sequence reads: CASSFLTGGETQYF. The CDR3 DNA is TGTGCCAGCAGCTTTCTGACAGGAGGAGAGACCCAGTACTTC. V usage is TRBV7-2 and J usage is TRBJ2-5, with D possibly being TRBD1 (6 bases). Per germline, CDR1 SGHTA and CDR2 FQGNSA. Trimming removed 3 bases at V and 4 bases at J, with 12 bases between. The CDR3 covers 14 residues.

This chain links TRBV20-1 with TRBJ2-1; 14 bases align to TRBD2. The germline CDR1 and CDR2 sequences are DFQATT and SNEGSKA (reference sequence). CDR3 size: 11 residues. V trimming: 4 bases; J trimming: 16 bases; junction bases outside the gene matches: 3. The CDR3 is CSAKGLAGVFF. The CDR3 region has the DNA TGCAGTGCTAAGGGACTAGCGGGAGTTTTCTTC.

The J gene is TRBJ1-1, the V gene TRBV18; D gene ambiguous. The CDR3 covers 16 residues. Germline V gene sequence: CDR1 KGHSH, CDR2 LQKENI. Trimming took 0 bases from V and 0 from J, leaving 11 bases between them. CDR3 in amino acids: CASSPPEGTVNTEAFF. The CDR3 nucleotides read TGTGCCAGCTCACCACCGGAGGGTACGGTGAACACTGAAGCTTTCTTT.

The V gene is TRBV7-9, the J gene TRBJ2-3; 7 bases align to TRBD2. CDR1 SEHNR and CDR2 FQNEAQ come from the germline V gene (reference sequence). CDR3 length: 14 amino acids. Trimming at V came to 3 bases and at J to 8 bases, leaving 8 bases not matched to a gene. In DNA form, the CDR3 reads TGTGCCAGCAGCTTTACGGGAGGAACGGCTACGCAGTATTTT. This sequence encodes CASSFTGGTATQYF.

The chain has TRBV9 and TRBJ2-1, with TRBD2 matching 8 bases. J lost 2 bases, V lost 0 bases, and 1 base had no gene match. Per germline, CDR1 SGDLS and CDR2 YYNGEE. The CDR3 contains 15 residues. In DNA, the CDR3 is TGTGCCAGCAGCGTAGTTAGCGGGGCCTACAATGAGCAGTTCTTC. Protein product: CASSVVSGAYNEQFF.

V is TRBV7-9 and J is TRBJ2-1, with unresolved D. Germline V lookup: CDR1 SEHNR, CDR2 FQNEAQ (reference sequence). The CDR3 runs to 15 residues. Trimming stripped 4 bases from V and 0 bases from J, with 10 bases between. The CDR3 reads CASSSDFTSYNEQFF. The CDR3 DNA reads TGTGCCAGCAGCTCCGACTTTACCTCCTACAATGAGCAGTTCTTC.

V is TRBV5-1 and J is TRBJ1-1; D gene uncertain. Looked up from germline, CDR1 is SGHRS and CDR2 is YFSETQ. CDR3 length: 15 residues. V lost 0 bases to trimming and J lost 2 bases, with 11 bases between them. The CDR3 bases are TGCGCCAGCAGCTTGGGGGCAGGCCGCAACACTGAAGCTTTCTTT. The encoded protein is CASSLGAGRNTEAFF. The whole variable domain, remainder taken from reference TRBV5-1 and TRBJ1-1, is KAGVTQTPRYLIKTRGQQVTLSCSPISGHRSVSWYQQTPGQGLQFLFEYFSETQRNKGNFPGRFSGRQFSNSRSEMNVSTLELGDSALYLCASSLGAGRNTEAFFGQGTRLTVV.

The gene calls are TRBV9 and TRBJ1-2; weak D call: TRBD1 (6 bases). Germline CDR1 SGDLS, CDR2 YYNGEE. The CDR3 loop spans 15 amino acids. Trimming cost V 0 bases and J 3 bases, with 12 bases left between them. In DNA form, the CDR3 reads TGTGCCAGCAGCGTAGCCGACAGGAGCCACTATGGCTACACCTTC. It yields the protein CASSVADRSHYGYTF.

The chain employs TRBV6-5 and TRBJ1-1, with a possible D match to TRBD1 (5 bases). Trimming removed 5 bases at V and 4 bases at J, with 14 bases between. The germline V gene encodes CDR1 MNHEY and CDR2 SVGAGI. This CDR3 has 14 residues. The CDR3 sequence is CASSRRQPSTEAFF. In DNA, the CDR3 is TGTGCCAGCAGTCGGAGACAGCCAAGCACTGAAGCTTTCTTT.

The chain employs TRBV5-1 and TRBJ2-3; D is perhaps TRBD2 (6 bases). This CDR3 spans 13 amino acids. The V end lost 3 bases, the J end lost 6 bases, and 11 bases lay between the germline ends. Germline lookup yields CDR1 SGHRS and CDR2 YFSETQ. CDR3 bases: TGCGCCAGCAGCTGGGGCGGGGTGGATACGCAGTATTTT. Translating it yields CASSWGGVDTQYF.

The V call is TRBV5-4, the J call TRBJ1-2, with TRBD1 as a possible D gene (5 bases). The CDR3 has 15 amino acids. V gave up 0 bases and J gave up 4 bases, with 13 bases separating them. Germline V gene sequence: CDR1 SGHNT, CDR2 YYREEE (reference sequence). The CDR3 DNA is TGTGCCAGCAGCTTGGACACTTTCGGGGGCTATGGCTACACCTTC. Translating it yields CASSLDTFGGYGYTF.

This clone was found once. The chain carries TRBV7-8 and TRBJ2-3; 12 nucleotides agree with TRBD2. Germline-derived CDR1 and CDR2 are SGHVS and FQNEAQ. CDR3 length: 17 residues. Trimming took 3 bases from V and 0 from J; bases not matched to a gene: 4. CDR3 in DNA: TGTGCCAGCAGCTTTCGAGGGACTAGCGGGAGCACAGATACGCAGTATTTT. Translating it yields CASSFRGTSGSTDTQYF.

This rearrangement joins TRBV9 to TRBJ2-2, with unresolved D. Germline V gene lookup returns CDR1 SGDLS and CDR2 YYNGEE. Trimming removed 4 bases at V and 7 bases at J, with 11 bases between. CDR3 size: 13 residues. CDR3 protein: CASSPKLNGELFF. In DNA form, the CDR3 reads TGTGCCAGCAGCCCAAAACTTAACGGGGAGCTGTTTTTT.

This clone appeared once. The chain links TRBV7-2 to TRBJ2-7; 10 bases match TRBD1. The CDR3 spans 14 residues. The germline CDR1 and CDR2 sequences are SGHTA and FQGNSA. Trimming cost V 5 bases and J 4 bases; bases outside gene matches: 5. The CDR3 DNA reads TGTGCCAGCAGCCCCCGACAGGGGGCTTACGAGCAGTACTTC. This codes for CASSPRQGAYEQYF. The full variable domain, completed using reference TRBV7-2 and TRBJ2-7, is GAGVSQSPSNKVTEKGKDVELRCDPISGHTALYWYRQSLGQGLEFLIYFQGNSAPDKSGLPSDRFSAERTGGSVSTLTIQRTQQEDSAVYLCASSPRQGAYEQYFGPGTRLTVT.

This chain connects TRBV19 to TRBJ1-5; perhaps TRBD1 as D (5 bases). Germline V CDR1 and CDR2: LNHDA, SQIVND (reference sequence). V lost 4 bases and J lost 0, with 13 bases in between. The CDR3 has 16 residues. CDR3 in amino acids: CASSTAGGYSNQPQHF. CDR3 nucleotide sequence: TGTGCCAGTAGTACCGCGGGGGGGTATAGCAATCAGCCCCAGCATTTT.

This clone was recorded only once. This sample also contains other DNA sequences that code for the same CDR3. The rearrangement joins TRBV6-1 to TRBJ1-1; the D gene is possibly TRBD1 (5 bases). V dropped 8 bases and J dropped 10 bases, with 14 bases sitting between them. Per germline, CDR1 MNHNS and CDR2 SASEGT. The CDR3 loop spans 11 amino acids. CDR3 in DNA: TGTGCCAGCCGCACTACGGGGGGAGCTTTCTTT. This sequence encodes CASRTTGGAFF.

This clone was counted once. J is TRBJ1-3 and V is TRBV10-3; perhaps TRBD1 as D (5 bases). V was shortened by 9 bases and J by 0 bases, with 12 bases between the two germline ends. Germline V gene lookup returns CDR1 ENHRY and CDR2 SYGVKD. The CDR3 has 14 amino acids. DNA of the CDR3: TGTGCCATACTAGCAGGGAGCTCTGGAAACACCATATATTTT. It translates to CAILAGSSGNTIYF.